Sequencing of this T cell receptor beta chain was carried out in a study of blood T cell repertoires in COVID-19. At the level of the study: The study drew acute and convalescent COVID-19 samples from the United States, Italy and Spain.

Clones were read by immunoSEQ multiplex PCR, and TCRdb kept only the in-frame ones, dropping some. The sample lists 210,000 or so clones, 70% to 90% occurring once. The CDR3 runs 14 residues. The V gene's germline CDR1 is SNHLY and CDR2 FYNNEI. V gave up 6 bases and J gave up 0 bases, with 8 bases separating them. The chain is built from TRBV2 and TRBJ2-2; D call uncertain. The sample consisted of PBMCs or T cells enriched from blood (not recorded which). The sequence was obtained from a man aged 25-45 years who had recovered from COVID-19. The CDR3 DNA sequence: TGTGCCAGCAGAGCTGAAACGAACACCGGGGAGCTGTTTTTT. Translating gives CASRAETNTGELFF.